These 7 T cell receptor beta chains originate from one sample sequenced in a study of T cell responses to AZD1222 COVID-19 vaccine. Some clones are missing from TCRdb's copy, which holds only in-frame ones; the method was immunoSEQ multiplex PCR. This sample has 130,000 or so clones, with 85% to 95% found just once. The source material was peripheral blood, sampled on day 0 of AZD1222 vaccination. The receptors here all came from an adult in good health.

This sequence joins TRBV2 and TRBJ2-7, with D possibly TRBD1 on 6 matching bases. V shed 6 bases and J shed 0 bases, with 12 bases lying between them. This CDR3 is 14 amino acids long. CDR1 SNHLY and CDR2 FYNNEI come from the germline V gene. CDR3 protein: CASSDRIPSYEQYF. The DNA of the CDR3 is TGTGCCAGCAGCGACAGGATTCCCTCCTACGAGCAGTACTTC.

The genes are TRBV19 and TRBJ1-4; D unclear. V was clipped by 6 bases and J by 0 bases, with 14 bases between them. Germline CDR1 and CDR2: LNHDA and SQIVND (reference sequence). The CDR3 contains 16 residues. DNA of the CDR3: TGTGCCAGTAGGTCATCCGACTTCGCAACTAATGAAAAACTGTTTTTT. Its protein product is CASRSSDFATNEKLFF. The full variable domain, in which reference TRBV19 and TRBJ1-4 provide the parts outside the CDR3, is DGGITQSPKYLFRKEGQNVTLSCEQNLNHDAMYWYRQDPGQGLRLIYYSQIVNDFQKGDIAEGYSVSREKKESFPLTVTSAQKNPTAFYLCASRSSDFATNEKLFFGSGTQLSVL.

This sequence joins TRBV10-2 and TRBJ2-7; TRBD2 matches 10 bases. Germline V CDR1 and CDR2: WSHSY, SAAADI. This CDR3 is 15 amino acids long. V shed 10 bases and J 3 bases; nucleotides not matched to a gene: 12. The CDR3 coding sequence is TGCGCCACCAAGGTTGAGAGCGGGGGGGGCTACGAGCAGTACTTC. Its protein is CATKVESGGGYEQYF.

The chain uses TRBV7-6 and TRBJ2-1; 14 bases match TRBD2. Germline V gene data show CDR1 as SGHVS and CDR2 as FNYEAQ. Trimming cost V 5 bases and J 7 bases; bases outside gene matches: 7. CDR3 size: 16 residues. In DNA form, the CDR3 reads TGTGCCAGCAGCCTCACTGGGACTAGCGGGAGTAATGAGCAGTTCTTC. Protein product: CASSLTGTSGSNEQFF.

The chain recombines TRBV4-2 with TRBJ2-7; 8 bases map to TRBD2. CDR3 length equals 15 residues. Per germline, CDR1 LGHNA and CDR2 YNFKEQ. V trimming: 7 bases; J trimming: 0 bases; junction bases outside the gene matches: 8. The CDR3 here is CASMKSTSDSYEQYF. In nucleotides, the CDR3 is TGTGCCAGCATGAAGTCGACTAGCGACTCCTACGAGCAGTACTTC.

The chain has TRBV10-1 and TRBJ1-1, with D possibly TRBD1 on 6 matching bases. Germline CDR1 reads WNHNN; CDR2 reads SYGVQD (reference sequence). Deletions cut 6 bases from V and 0 bases from J, with 8 bases between. There are 13 residues in the CDR3. Here the CDR3 DNA reads TGCGCCAGCAGGGACAGAATGAACACTGAAGCTTTCTTT. As protein: CASRDRMNTEAFF.

The V call is TRBV13, the J call TRBJ2-2; a weak D match, TRBD2 (6 bases). The CDR3 spans 16 residues. CDR1 and CDR2 (germline): PRHDT, FYEKMQ (reference sequence). Trimming removed 2 bases from V and 6 bases from J, with 16 bases in between. Written as DNA, the CDR3 is TGTGCCAGCAGCTTATACACGGGAGTTCAACCCGGGGAGCTGTTTTTT. Its translation is CASSLYTGVQPGELFF. Full variable domain (rest looked up from reference TRBV13 and TRBJ2-2): AAGVIQSPRHLIKEKRETATLKCYPIPRHDTVYWYQQGPGQDPQFLISFYEKMQSDKGSIPDRFSAQQFSDYHSELNMSSLELGDSALYFCASSLYTGVQPGELFFGEGSRLTVL.